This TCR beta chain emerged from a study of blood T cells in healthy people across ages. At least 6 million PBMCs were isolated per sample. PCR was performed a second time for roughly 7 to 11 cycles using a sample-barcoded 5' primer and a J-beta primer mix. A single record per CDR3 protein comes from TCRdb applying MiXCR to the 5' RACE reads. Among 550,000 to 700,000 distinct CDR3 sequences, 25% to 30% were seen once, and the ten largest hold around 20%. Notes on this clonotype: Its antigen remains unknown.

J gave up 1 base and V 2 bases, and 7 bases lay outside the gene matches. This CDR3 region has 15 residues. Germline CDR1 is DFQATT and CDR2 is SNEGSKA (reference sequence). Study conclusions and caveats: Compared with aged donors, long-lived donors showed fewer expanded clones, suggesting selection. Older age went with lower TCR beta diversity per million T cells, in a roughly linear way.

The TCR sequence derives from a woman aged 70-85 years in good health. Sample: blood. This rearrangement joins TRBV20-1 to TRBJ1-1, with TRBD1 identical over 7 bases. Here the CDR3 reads CSARPPRGRNTEAFF. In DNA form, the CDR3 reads TGCAGTGCTAGACCCCCGAGGGGGCGGAACACTGAAGCTTTCTTT.